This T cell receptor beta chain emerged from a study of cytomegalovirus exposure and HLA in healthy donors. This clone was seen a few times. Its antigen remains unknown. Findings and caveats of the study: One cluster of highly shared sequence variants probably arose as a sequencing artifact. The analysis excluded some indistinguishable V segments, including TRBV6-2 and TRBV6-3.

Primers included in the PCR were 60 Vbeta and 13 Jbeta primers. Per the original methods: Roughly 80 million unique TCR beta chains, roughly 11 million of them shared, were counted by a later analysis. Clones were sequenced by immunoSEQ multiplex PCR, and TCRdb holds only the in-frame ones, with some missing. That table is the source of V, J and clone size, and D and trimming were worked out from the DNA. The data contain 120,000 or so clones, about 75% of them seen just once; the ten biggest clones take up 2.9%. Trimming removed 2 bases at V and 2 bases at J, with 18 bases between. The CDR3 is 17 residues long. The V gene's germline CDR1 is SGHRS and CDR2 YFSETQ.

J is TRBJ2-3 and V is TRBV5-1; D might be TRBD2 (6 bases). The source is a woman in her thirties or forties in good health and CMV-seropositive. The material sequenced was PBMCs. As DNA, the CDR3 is TGCGCCAGCAGCTTAGGAGCGACTAGTTGGTCCACAGATACGCAGTATTTT. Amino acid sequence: CASSLGATSWSTDTQYF. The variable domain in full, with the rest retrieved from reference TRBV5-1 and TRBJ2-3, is KAGVTQTPRYLIKTRGQQVTLSCSPISGHRSVSWYQQTPGQGLQFLFEYFSETQRNKGNFPGRFSGRQFSNSRSEMNVSTLELGDSALYLCASSLGATSWSTDTQYFGPGTRLTVL.